This is a list of T cell receptor beta chains from one sample in a study of blood T cell repertoires in COVID-19. Profiling relied on immunoSEQ multiplex PCR, and the TCRdb table lists in-frame clones only, not all of them. Here the sample spans some 220,000 clones, around 85% being singletons. Sample: peripheral blood. The origin of the receptors is a woman between 70 and 85 years old with COVID-19, enrolled during active disease. The CDR3 runs from the conserved cysteine through the conserved F or W. D genes are given only for firm matches. Clone size is given for some rows only: seen once, a few or many times, or a class if the clone is expanded.

cdr3_aa,cdr3_nt,d_call,j_call,v_call,clone_size
CASGDQGGGYTF,TGTGCCAGCGGCGATCAGGGCGGAGGCTACACCTTC,.,TRBJ1-2,TRBV14,.
CASSLGWTRDSYEQYF,TGTGCCAGCAGCCTCGGTTGGACTAGGGATTCCTACGAGCAGTACTTC,TRBD2,TRBJ2-7,TRBV11-2,.
CASSLMSRENTGELFF,TGTGCCAGCTCCCTTATGAGCAGGGAGAACACCGGGGAGCTGTTTTTT,.,TRBJ2-2,TRBV18,.
CASSFETRGNTEAFF,TGTGCCAGCAGTTTCGAAACCAGGGGAAACACTGAAGCTTTCTTT,.,TRBJ1-1,TRBV27,.
CASSPGQNYGYTF,TGTGCCAGCAGCCCAGGACAAAACTATGGCTACACCTTC,.,TRBJ1-2,TRBV9,.
CASSLSSGVSTDTQYF,TGTGCCAGCAGCTTATCTAGCGGGGTCTCCACAGATACGCAGTATTTT,TRBD2,TRBJ2-3,TRBV7-2,.
CASSYSRERREKLFF,TGTGCCAGCAGTTACTCGCGTGAACGCCGTGAAAAACTGTTTTTT,.,TRBJ1-4,TRBV6-2/TRBV6-3,.
CASSRDRDLLGAEAFF,TGTGCCAGCAGCCGGGACAGGGACTTGCTAGGAGCTGAAGCTTTCTTT,TRBD1,TRBJ1-1,TRBV7-6,once
CASSSLRYYEQYF,TGTGCCAGCAGTTCACTTAGATACTACGAGCAGTACTTC,.,TRBJ2-7,TRBV27,.
CASSEWTGAQPQHF,TGTGCCAGCAGTGAATGGACAGGGGCCCAGCCCCAGCATTTT,TRBD1,TRBJ1-5,TRBV25-1,.
CASSLGSRVGEKLFF,TGTGCCAGCAGCTTGGGTAGCAGGGTAGGGGAAAAACTGTTTTTT,.,TRBJ1-4,TRBV5-6,.
CASSLVGQGAAGNTIYF,TGTGCCAGCAGCTTGGTCGGCCAGGGGGCAGCTGGAAACACCATATATTTT,TRBD1,TRBJ1-3,TRBV5-6,once
CASSEGQGAVHEQYF,TGTGCCAGCAGTGAAGGCCAGGGGGCGGTCCACGAGCAGTACTTC,TRBD1,TRBJ2-7,TRBV2,.
CATSRDELEAFF,TGTGCCACCAGCAGAGATGAACTCGAAGCTTTCTTT,.,TRBJ1-1,TRBV15,.
CASTAGRGGYTF,TGTGCCAGCACGGCAGGGCGGGGTGGCTACACCTTC,.,TRBJ1-2,TRBV27,.
CASSQETSGRAHKYNEQFF,TGTGCCAGCAGCCAAGAGACTAGCGGGAGGGCCCATAAGTACAATGAGCAGTTCTTC,TRBD2,TRBJ2-1,TRBV3-1/TRBV3-2,.
CASSQQVQYF,TGTGCCAGCAGCCAACAGGTGCAGTACTTC,.,TRBJ2-7,TRBV3-1/TRBV3-2,once
CASSEIPDTQYF,TGTGCCAGTAGCGAGATACCAGATACGCAGTATTTT,.,TRBJ2-3,TRBV19,.
CASSTGGGTDTQYF,TGTGCCAGCTCAACAGGGGGCGGCACAGATACGCAGTATTTT,TRBD1,TRBJ2-3,TRBV18,.
CASSEYPGLAGGGNEQFF,TGTGCCAGCAGTGAATACCCGGGACTAGCGGGTGGTGGGAATGAGCAGTTCTTC,TRBD2,TRBJ2-1,TRBV25-1,.
CASSGGEPQHF,TGTGCCAGTAGTGGAGGGGAGCCCCAGCATTTT,.,TRBJ1-5,TRBV7-8,.
CASSEERGETNEQFF,TGTGCCAGCAGCGAGGAGCGGGGGGAGACCAATGAGCAGTTCTTC,TRBD2,TRBJ2-1,TRBV5-6,.
CASSFNRDSNQPQHF,TGTGCCAGCAGTTTCAACAGGGATAGCAATCAGCCCCAGCATTTT,.,TRBJ1-5,TRBV7-8,.
CASSQTGVYSYEQYF,TGTGCCAGCAGCCAGACAGGGGTCTACTCCTACGAGCAGTACTTC,TRBD1,TRBJ2-7,TRBV14,.
CASSLTSGQGYYEQYF,TGCGCCAGCAGCTTGACCTCGGGACAGGGGTACTACGAGCAGTACTTC,TRBD1,TRBJ2-7,TRBV5-1,.
CASSATGAGTEAFF,TGCGCCAGCAGCGCTACAGGGGCGGGCACTGAAGCTTTCTTT,TRBD1,TRBJ1-1,TRBV5-1,.
CASSVQDRSTGELFF,TGTGCCAGCAGTGTCCAAGACCGGAGCACCGGGGAGCTGTTTTTT,.,TRBJ2-2,TRBV2,.
CASSDSGTPFGLKLFF,TGTGCCAGCAGTGACTCAGGGACACCGTTTGGTCTAAAACTGTTTTTT,.,TRBJ1-4,TRBV25-1,.
CASSLGRAEAFF,TGTGCCAGCAGCTTGGGGAGAGCTGAAGCTTTCTTT,.,TRBJ1-1,TRBV5-6,.
CSFRGISSYNEQFF,TGCAGCTTTCGCGGGATCAGCTCCTACAATGAGCAGTTCTTC,.,TRBJ2-1,TRBV29-1,.
CASSLGGAGGNEQFF,TGTGCCAGCAGCTTAGGTGGAGCGGGGGGGAATGAGCAGTTCTTC,TRBD2,TRBJ2-1,TRBV7-2,.
CASRWTGGGEKLFF,TGTGCCAGCAGGTGGACAGGGGGTGGTGAAAAACTGTTTTTT,TRBD1,TRBJ1-4,TRBV28,.
CASSPGQGGYTF,TGTGCCAGCAGCCCGGGACAGGGTGGCTACACCTTC,TRBD1,TRBJ1-2,TRBV7-6,.
CASSLGAGGNTEAFF,TGTGCCAGCAGCTTGGGGGCAGGGGGTAACACTGAAGCTTTCTTT,TRBD1,TRBJ1-1,TRBV5-4,.
CASSTHLAEAFF,TGTGCCAGCAGCACACACCTCGCTGAAGCTTTCTTT,.,TRBJ1-1,TRBV12-3/TRBV12-4,.
CASRSLTRNYGYTF,TGTGCCAGCAGGTCTCTAACTAGGAACTATGGCTACACCTTC,.,TRBJ1-2,TRBV6-5,once
CATRTFEQYF,TGTGCCACCAGGACTTTCGAGCAGTACTTC,.,TRBJ2-7,TRBV7-3,.
CASSSWEKPYNEQFF,TGTGCCAGCAGTTCTTGGGAGAAGCCCTACAATGAGCAGTTCTTC,.,TRBJ2-1,TRBV11-3,.
CASSGNNYGYTF,TGTGCCAGCAGTGGTAATAACTATGGCTACACCTTC,.,TRBJ1-2,TRBV2,.
CASSSPLAGSEQFF,TGCGCCAGCAGTTCACCCTTAGCGGGAAGTGAGCAGTTCTTC,TRBD2,TRBJ2-1,TRBV5-1,.
CASSQDQWSSYGYTF,TGTGCCAGCAGCCAAGATCAATGGTCTAGCTATGGCTACACCTTC,.,TRBJ1-2,TRBV3-1/TRBV3-2,.
CASSPLGFGGIQPQHF,TGTGCCAGCAGTCCCCTCGGGTTCGGCGGGATACAGCCCCAGCATTTT,.,TRBJ1-5,TRBV28,few
CASSESVTGRMNTEAFF,TGTGCCAGCAGTGAATCGGTCACAGGGCGTATGAACACTGAAGCTTTCTTT,.,TRBJ1-1,TRBV25-1,.
CASTGTGSLGYTF,TGTGCCAGCACGGGGACAGGGAGTTTAGGCTACACCTTC,TRBD1,TRBJ1-2,TRBV7-9,.
CASSLAGQGEETQYF,TGTGCTAGCAGCTTAGCGGGGCAGGGGGAAGAGACCCAGTACTTC,.,TRBJ2-5,TRBV7-7,.
CASSSKVGDPLDNYGYTF,TGTGCCAGCAGCTCCAAGGTCGGGGATCCCCTGGATAACTATGGCTACACCTTC,.,TRBJ1-2,TRBV9,.
CASSGPGLAGYEQYF,TGTGCCAGCAGCGGCCCGGGACTAGCAGGCTACGAGCAGTACTTC,TRBD2,TRBJ2-7,TRBV5-4,.
CASSAGAGRGYTF,TGTGCCAGCAGCGCGGGCGCCGGCCGGGGCTACACCTTC,.,TRBJ1-2,TRBV12-3/TRBV12-4,once
CASSQTAGGSTEAFF,TGTGCCAGCAGCCAGACCGCGGGAGGGAGCACTGAAGCTTTCTTT,.,TRBJ1-1,TRBV14,.
CASSQGAAGNTIYF,TGTGCCAGCAGCCAGGGGGCGGCTGGAAACACCATATATTTT,.,TRBJ1-3,TRBV3-1/TRBV3-2,.
CASSIRYGQSTEAFF,TGTGCCAGTAGTATTAGGTATGGGCAGAGCACTGAAGCTTTCTTT,.,TRBJ1-1,TRBV19,few
CASSGLAYNEQFF,TGTGCCAGCAGTGGACTAGCTTATAATGAGCAGTTCTTC,TRBD2,TRBJ2-1,TRBV2,few
CASSLDLAGSDTQYF,TGTGCCAGCAGCTTAGATCTAGCAGGTTCCGATACGCAGTATTTT,.,TRBJ2-3,TRBV11-2,.
CASSTRGTSTNEKLFF,TGTGCCAGCAGCACCCGGGGGACGTCAACTAATGAAAAACTGTTTTTT,.,TRBJ1-4,TRBV21-1,.